The clone carrying this T cell receptor (beta chain) was counted at least ten times. These data come from a study of identical twins. Each CDR3 protein is one row after TCRdb ran MiXCR on the 5' RACE reads. The sample records approximately 260,000 distinct CDR3 sequences, around 15% being singletons. The sample was memory (CD45RO+) T cells sorted from blood. The TCR sequence derives from a young woman in good health.

CDR3 nucleotide sequence: TGTGCCAGCAGCCCACAGGCGACAGGGGGTTGGGAGACCCAGTACTTC. Its protein product is CASSPQATGGWETQYF. The chain uses TRBV7-3 and TRBJ2-5, with 9 bases lining up with TRBD1. Unmatched junction bases numbered 12, after V lost 5 bases and J lost 5 bases. The germline V gene encodes CDR1 SGHTA and CDR2 FQGTGA. The CDR3 length is 16 residues. Variable domain in full (rest from reference TRBV7-3 and TRBJ2-5): GAGVSQTPSNKVTEKGKYVELRCDPISGHTALYWYRQSLGQGPEFLIYFQGTGAADDSGLPNDRFFAVRPEGSVSTLKIQRTERGDSAVYLCASSPQATGGWETQYFGPGTRLLVL.